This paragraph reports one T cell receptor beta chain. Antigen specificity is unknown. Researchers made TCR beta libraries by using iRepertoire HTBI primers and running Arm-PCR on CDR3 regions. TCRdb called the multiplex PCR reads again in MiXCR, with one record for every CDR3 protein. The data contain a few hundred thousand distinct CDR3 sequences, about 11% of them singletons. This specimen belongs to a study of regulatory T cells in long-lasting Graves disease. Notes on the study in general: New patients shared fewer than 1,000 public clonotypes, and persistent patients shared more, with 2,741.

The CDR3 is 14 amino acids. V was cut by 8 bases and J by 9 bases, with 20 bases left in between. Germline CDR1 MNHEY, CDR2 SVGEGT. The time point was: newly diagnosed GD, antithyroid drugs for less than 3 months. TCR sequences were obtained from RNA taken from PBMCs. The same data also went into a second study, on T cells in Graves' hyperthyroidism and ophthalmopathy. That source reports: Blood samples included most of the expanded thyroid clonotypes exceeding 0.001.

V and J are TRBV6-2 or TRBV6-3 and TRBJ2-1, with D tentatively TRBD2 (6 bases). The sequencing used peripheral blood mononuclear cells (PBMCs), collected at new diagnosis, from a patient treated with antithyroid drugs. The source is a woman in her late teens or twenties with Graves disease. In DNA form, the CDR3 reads TGTGCCAGCTATGTCCGGGACTTTGCGGGTGAGCAGTTCTTC. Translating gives CASYVRDFAGEQFF.